This record covers a single TCR beta chain. These data come from a study of T-cell reconstitution after alpha-beta-depleted transplantation in children. TCRbeta library construction was performed incorporating unique molecular identifiers. TCRdb re-called the PCR reads through MiXCR, storing one row per CDR3 protein. The table shows about 540,000 distinct CDR3 sequences, with around 20% occurring only once. Looked up from germline, CDR1 is SGDLS and CDR2 is YYNGEE. Trimming took 5 bases from V and 1 from J; bases not matched to a gene: 15. The CDR3 contains 18 residues. The source material was PBMCs from the stem cell graft donor, sampled from the stem cell graft. The V and J genes are TRBV9 and TRBJ2-5, with TRBD2 identical over 9 bases. This TCR was recovered from a human donor who donated a stem cell graft to a child with acute lymphoblastic leukemia. The chain's CDR3 is CASSSGGGRALPQETQYF. CDR3 coding DNA: TGTGCCAGCAGTTCCGGAGGCGGGAGGGCCCTACCCCAAGAGACCCAGTACTTC.